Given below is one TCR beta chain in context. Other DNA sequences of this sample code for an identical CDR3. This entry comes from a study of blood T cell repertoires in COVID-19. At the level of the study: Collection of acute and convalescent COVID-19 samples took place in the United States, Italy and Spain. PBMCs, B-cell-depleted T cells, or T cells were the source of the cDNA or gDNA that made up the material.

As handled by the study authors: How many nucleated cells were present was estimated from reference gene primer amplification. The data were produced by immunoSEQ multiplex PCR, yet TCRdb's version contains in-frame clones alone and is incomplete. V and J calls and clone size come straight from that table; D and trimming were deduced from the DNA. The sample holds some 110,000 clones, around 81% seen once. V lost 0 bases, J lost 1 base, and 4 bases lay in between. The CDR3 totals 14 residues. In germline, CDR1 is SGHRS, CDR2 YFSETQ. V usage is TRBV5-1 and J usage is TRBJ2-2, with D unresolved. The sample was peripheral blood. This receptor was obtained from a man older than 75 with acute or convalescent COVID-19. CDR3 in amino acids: CASSLGGNTGELFF. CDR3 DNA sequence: TGCGCCAGCAGCTTGGGAGGGAACACCGGGGAGCTGTTTTTT.